The text below deals with one T cell receptor beta chain. The antigen remains unidentified. Measured with immunoSEQ multiplex PCR; TCRdb has only the in-frame clones, and not every one. The table includes about 68,000 clones, roughly 84% detected once. The CDR3 has 15 amino acids. The germline V gene encodes CDR1 SGHRS and CDR2 YFSETQ. With 4 bases clipped from V and 2 bases from J, the junction kept 5 bases outside the gene matches. The record originates from a study of OX40 agonist ivuxolimab in advanced cancers. Study-wide background: Ivuxolimab, an agonistic anti-OX40 (CD134) antibody, was given to patients. Enrollees could have had prior anti-PD-1, anti-PD-L1 or anti-CTLA-4 therapy, which approximately 40% had received. Findings and caveats of the study: More expanded clones were seen, on average, in CD8+ T cells than in CD4+. Antigen specificity of clonally expanded peripheral T cells was not established.

This sequence joins TRBV5-1 and TRBJ2-1, with TRBD2 identical over 8 bases. This receptor was obtained from an adult with an advanced solid tumor such as melanoma, head and neck, liver or kidney cancer. The source was CD4+ or CD8+ T cells sorted from blood, collected in a trial of the OX40 agonist ivuxolimab. DNA of the CDR3: TGCGCCAGCAGCGCGGGGGGTTCTACCTACAATGAGCAGTTCTTC. Protein sequence: CASSAGGSTYNEQFF.